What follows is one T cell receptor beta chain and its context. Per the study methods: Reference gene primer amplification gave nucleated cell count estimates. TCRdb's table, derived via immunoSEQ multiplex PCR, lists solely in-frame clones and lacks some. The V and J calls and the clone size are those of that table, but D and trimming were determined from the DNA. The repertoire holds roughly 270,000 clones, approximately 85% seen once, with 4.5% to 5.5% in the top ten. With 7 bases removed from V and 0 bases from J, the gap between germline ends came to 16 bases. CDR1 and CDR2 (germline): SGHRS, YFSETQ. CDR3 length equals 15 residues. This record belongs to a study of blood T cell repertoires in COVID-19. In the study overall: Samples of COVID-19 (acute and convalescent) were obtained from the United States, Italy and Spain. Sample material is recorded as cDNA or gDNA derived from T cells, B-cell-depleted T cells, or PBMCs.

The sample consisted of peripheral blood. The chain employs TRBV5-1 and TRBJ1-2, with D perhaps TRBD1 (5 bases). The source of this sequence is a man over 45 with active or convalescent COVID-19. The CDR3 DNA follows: TGCGCCAGCGGACCGAACGTCAGGGCTAACTATGGCTACACCTTC. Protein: CASGPNVRANYGYTF.